The 7 T cell receptor beta chains in this list originate from one sample, sequenced in a study of identifying expanded T cells in peripheral blood. Profiled with immunoSEQ multiplex PCR; TCRdb holds only in-frame clones, not every one. The sample consists of about 85,000 clones, approximately 91% of them appearing once. The specimen was blood. These receptors were obtained from a person aged 18 to 70 in good health.

The chain uses TRBV28 and TRBJ2-7; 7 bases agree with TRBD2. The germline V gene has CDR1 MDHEN and CDR2 SYDVKM. Trimming removed 4 bases from V and 3 bases from J; junction bases left unmatched: 9. The CDR3 covers 15 residues. DNA of the CDR3: TGTGCCAGCAGTTCCCCCGCGGGAGTGGACTACGAGCAGTACTTC. As protein: CASSSPAGVDYEQYF.

The chain carries TRBV4-3 and TRBJ1-6; TRBD1 might be the D (5 bases). The CDR3 covers 14 residues. V was clipped by 0 bases and J by 7 bases, with 7 bases between them. Germline CDR1 LGHNA, CDR2 YSLEER. The CDR3 nucleotides read TGCGCCAGCAGCCAAGACAGGGAGAATTCACCCCTCCACTTT. It translates to CASSQDRENSPLHF.

The sample holds one count of this clone. The chain uses TRBV19 and TRBJ2-3, with TRBD2 matching 11 bases. J lost 4 bases, V lost 2 bases, and 2 bases had no gene match. Germline loops: CDR1 LNHDA, CDR2 SQIVND (reference sequence). This CDR3 spans 15 amino acids. The CDR3 DNA is TGTGCCAGTAGTATATGGGGACTAGCGGCAGATACGCAGTATTTT. Its protein is CASSIWGLAADTQYF. Drawing the rest from reference TRBV19 and TRBJ2-3, the complete variable domain is DGGITQSPKYLFRKEGQNVTLSCEQNLNHDAMYWYRQDPGQGLRLIYYSQIVNDFQKGDIAEGYSVSREKKESFPLTVTSAQKNPTAFYLCASSIWGLAADTQYFGPGTRLTVL.

This clone was picked up one time. The chain couples TRBV6-1 to TRBJ1-2; D is ambiguous. From germline, CDR1 is MNHNS and CDR2 SASEGT. CDR3 size: 13 residues. Trimming shortened V by 1 base and J by 8 bases, and 11 bases separated the two germline ends. This CDR3 reads CASSEGELAGYTF. The CDR3 coding sequence is TGTGCCAGCAGTGAAGGGGAACTCGCCGGCTACACCTTC.

In its sample, this clone was seen once. This sequence joins TRBV4-3 and TRBJ2-3; D is unresolved. Germline loops: CDR1 LGHNA, CDR2 YSLEER. The ends were cut back, 4 bases at V and 0 bases at J, with 14 bases in the middle. The CDR3 runs to 16 residues. CDR3 residues: CASSREFRPSTDTQYF. Written as DNA, the CDR3 is TGCGCCAGCAGCCGAGAGTTCAGACCTAGCACAGATACGCAGTATTTT.

The chain employs TRBV2 and TRBJ2-1, with 9 bases aligning to TRBD2. Looked up from germline, CDR1 is SNHLY and CDR2 is FYNNEI. The length of the CDR3 is 16 residues. Trimming removed 5 bases from V and 2 bases from J; junction bases left unmatched: 7. CDR3 nucleotide sequence: TGTGCCAGCAGTCACATGACTAGCGGAGCCTACAATGAGCAGTTCTTC. Its translation: CASSHMTSGAYNEQFF.

The gene calls are TRBV9 and TRBJ1-2; D might be TRBD1 (5 bases). The CDR3 is 15 amino acids. Trimming took off 1 base at V and 0 bases at J, with 10 bases between the two ends. The V gene's germline CDR1 is SGDLS and CDR2 YYNGEE. DNA for the CDR3: TGTGCCAGCAGCGTATCTGGGGGAACTAACTATGGCTACACCTTC. Amino acid sequence: CASSVSGGTNYGYTF.